A selection of T cell receptor beta chains follows, all from one sample in a study of T cells in Graves' hyperthyroidism and ophthalmopathy. TCRdb fed the multiplex PCR reads into MiXCR, producing one record per CDR3 protein. The sample consists of 450,000 to 500,000 distinct CDR3 sequences, under 25% of them appearing once. Material: blood. These receptors were taken from a woman aged 70 to 79 with Graves' ophthalmopathy. Each CDR3 is given with its conserved first and last residue. The order of the fields is CDR3 DNA, CDR3 protein, D gene, J gene, V gene, clone size. A D gene is named only where the DNA matches it firmly. Some rows have no size entry. The others give once, few or many, or a class for an expanded clone.

cdr3_nt: TGTGCCAGCAGCTTACAAGCGGGGGTGGTAGATGAGCAGTTCTTC
cdr3_aa: CASSLQAGVVDEQFF
d_call: TRBD2
j_call: TRBJ2-1
v_call: TRBV7-2
clone_size: many

cdr3_nt: TGTGCCAGCAGCTTGGTGCGACAGGGGCGCACCGGGGAGCTGTTTTTT
cdr3_aa: CASSLVRQGRTGELFF
d_call: TRBD1
j_call: TRBJ2-2
v_call: TRBV5-6
clone_size: .

cdr3_nt: TGCGCCAGCTCCGGGAGACTAGTGCTCGATGAGCAGTTCTTC
cdr3_aa: CASSGRLVLDEQFF
d_call: .
j_call: TRBJ2-1
v_call: TRBV10-1
clone_size: .

cdr3_nt: TGTGCCACCAGTGATGGTAGCGGCTCCTACAATGAGCAGTTCTTC
cdr3_aa: CATSDGSGSYNEQFF
d_call: .
j_call: TRBJ2-1
v_call: TRBV24-1
clone_size: few

cdr3_nt: TGTGCCAGCAGACCCGGGACTTCCTACGAGCAGTACTTC
cdr3_aa: CASRPGTSYEQYF
d_call: .
j_call: TRBJ2-7
v_call: TRBV11-1
clone_size: many

cdr3_nt: TGTGCCAGCAGTTACTATACTAGCGGGAGTGTAAATGAGCAGTTCTTC
cdr3_aa: CASSYYTSGSVNEQFF
d_call: TRBD2
j_call: TRBJ2-1
v_call: TRBV6-5
clone_size: .

cdr3_nt: TGCGCCAGCAGCCAAGAGTCGAGGTCCACAGATACGCAGTATTTT
cdr3_aa: CASSQESRSTDTQYF
d_call: .
j_call: TRBJ2-3
v_call: TRBV4-1
clone_size: .

cdr3_nt: TGTGCCAGCAGCGTACTGGGAGTCGCCTACAATGAGCAGTTCTTC
cdr3_aa: CASSVLGVAYNEQFF
d_call: .
j_call: TRBJ2-1
v_call: TRBV9
clone_size: few

cdr3_nt: TGCGCCAGCAGCCCACCGGGCCCGGGCGTATATACCGGGGAGCTGTTTTTT
cdr3_aa: CASSPPGPGVYTGELFF
d_call: .
j_call: TRBJ2-2
v_call: TRBV5-1
clone_size: .

cdr3_nt: TGCGCCAGCAGCCCATGGGCAGGGGCGGGAGACAATGAGCAGTTCTTC
cdr3_aa: CASSPWAGAGDNEQFF
d_call: .
j_call: TRBJ2-1
v_call: TRBV4-3
clone_size: few

cdr3_nt: TGTGCCAGCAGTGTAAGACTAGCGAGGAACACCGGGGAGCTGTTTTTT
cdr3_aa: CASSVRLARNTGELFF
d_call: TRBD2
j_call: TRBJ2-2
v_call: TRBV2
clone_size: many

cdr3_nt: TGCAGTGCTGGAGGGGGGAGCGGGGGGAACCGCAATGAGCAGTTCTTC
cdr3_aa: CSAGGGSGGNRNEQFF
d_call: TRBD2
j_call: TRBJ2-1
v_call: TRBV20-1
clone_size: few

cdr3_nt: TGTGCCAGCAGTCACCCCTCTGGGACACCTGAAGCTTTCTTT
cdr3_aa: CASSHPSGTPEAFF
d_call: .
j_call: TRBJ1-1
v_call: TRBV28
clone_size: many

cdr3_nt: TGTGCCAGCAGCTTATCCAGCGGGAGGGCCACCGGGGAGCTGTTTTTT
cdr3_aa: CASSLSSGRATGELFF
d_call: TRBD2
j_call: TRBJ2-2
v_call: TRBV7-6
clone_size: .

cdr3_nt: TGTGCCAGTAGTATACCAAGGACAGGGGGCTCAGAGACCCAGTACTTC
cdr3_aa: CASSIPRTGGSETQYF
d_call: TRBD1
j_call: TRBJ2-5
v_call: TRBV19
clone_size: .

cdr3_nt: TGTGCCTGGGACGGACTAGCGGGGGAGACCCAGTACTTC
cdr3_aa: CAWDGLAGETQYF
d_call: TRBD2
j_call: TRBJ2-5
v_call: TRBV30
clone_size: .

cdr3_nt: TGCAGTGCTCACGGGCCGGGGCGTACGCAGTATTTT
cdr3_aa: CSAHGPGRTQYF
d_call: .
j_call: TRBJ2-3
v_call: TRBV20-1
clone_size: many

cdr3_nt: TGTGCCAGCAGCCAAGAATTAGGGCAGGGCAATCAGCCCCAGCATTTT
cdr3_aa: CASSQELGQGNQPQHF
d_call: .
j_call: TRBJ1-5
v_call: TRBV3-1
clone_size: .

cdr3_nt: TGCGCCAGCAGATCGGGAGGTGGAAATGAGCAGTTCTTC
cdr3_aa: CASRSGGGNEQFF
d_call: TRBD2
j_call: TRBJ2-1
v_call: TRBV5-1
clone_size: .

cdr3_nt: TGTGCCAGCACTACGGACAGTAACTATGGCTACACCTTC
cdr3_aa: CASTTDSNYGYTF
d_call: .
j_call: TRBJ1-2
v_call: TRBV28
clone_size: many

cdr3_nt: TGTGCCAGTAGACCGGGGCCTACCGGGGAGCTGTTTTTT
cdr3_aa: CASRPGPTGELFF
d_call: .
j_call: TRBJ2-2
v_call: TRBV19
clone_size: .

cdr3_nt: TGTGCCAGCAGCCGGACAGGGTTTGAGACCCAGTACTTC
cdr3_aa: CASSRTGFETQYF
d_call: TRBD1
j_call: TRBJ2-5
v_call: TRBV7-6
clone_size: .

cdr3_nt: TGCGCCAGCAGCTTGGCAGTAGTAGCGGGAGCCCTGGGCAGCACAGATACGCAGTATTTT
cdr3_aa: CASSLAVVAGALGSTDTQYF
d_call: TRBD2
j_call: TRBJ2-3
v_call: TRBV5-1
clone_size: .

cdr3_nt: TGTGCCTGGAGTGCCGGGACAGGGGCCTACGAGCAGTACTTC
cdr3_aa: CAWSAGTGAYEQYF
d_call: TRBD1
j_call: TRBJ2-7
v_call: TRBV30
clone_size: many

cdr3_nt: TGTGCCAGCAGCTCATCCCGGACACGCAGGGGGGGCGCAGAGACCCAGTACTTC
cdr3_aa: CASSSSRTRRGGAETQYF
d_call: .
j_call: TRBJ2-5
v_call: TRBV7-9
clone_size: few

cdr3_nt: TGTGCCAGCAGACAGGATTCAAACATTCAGTACTTC
cdr3_aa: CASRQDSNIQYF
d_call: .
j_call: TRBJ2-4
v_call: TRBV2
clone_size: many

cdr3_nt: TGTGCCAGCCCGCGACTAGCGGGAGAGAGTGAGCAGTTCTTC
cdr3_aa: CASPRLAGESEQFF
d_call: TRBD2
j_call: TRBJ2-1
v_call: TRBV5-4
clone_size: .